This TCR beta chain was recovered during a study of glioma-infiltrating T cells after dendritic cell vaccination. Study results and limitations: Only a small number of patients had complete blood and tumor samples.

Unmatched junction bases numbered 14, after V lost 2 bases and J lost 5 bases. Looked up from germline, CDR1 is MNHEY and CDR2 is SMNVEV (reference sequence). The CDR3 is 17 residues long. TCRdb's copy holds only in-frame clones and misses some; the assay was immunoSEQ multiplex PCR. The sample consists of tens of thousands of clones, 85% to 90% of them appearing once. As concerns this clone: Its antigen is unidentified.

Selection required adequate fresh-frozen tumor tissue plus more than two years' survival data. This TCR was recovered from a human donor with glioblastoma. The starting material was blood, obtained before dendritic cell vaccination. The chain employs TRBV27 and TRBJ2-5; 7 nucleotides line up with TRBD2. The CDR3 sequence is CASSLGLGRELLETQYF. CDR3 in DNA: TGTGCCAGCAGTTTAGGTTTGGGGCGGGAGTTGCTCGAGACCCAGTACTTC.